Shown below are 26 T cell receptor beta chains from a single sample sequenced in a study of T cells in Graves' hyperthyroidism and ophthalmopathy. TCR beta CDR3 region amplification was performed from RNA transcripts. Initially, a first-round RT-PCR of the TCR CDR3 employed the HTBI primer set. TCRdb re-called the multiplex PCR reads with MiXCR, one entry per CDR3 protein. Among around 620,000 distinct CDR3 sequences, about 14% were seen once, and the ten largest hold 6.5% to 9%. What was sequenced was blood. The receptors derive from a woman under 30 with Graves' ophthalmopathy.

The genes are TRBV18 and TRBJ1-2; perhaps TRBD1 as D (6 bases). The CDR3 spans 15 residues. Trimming shortened V by 8 bases and J by 2 bases, and 18 bases separated the two germline ends. From germline, CDR1 is KGHSH and CDR2 LQKENI. CDR3 sequence (DNA): TGTGCCAGCGCTCCGCCCTACAGGGCGAACTATGGCTACACCTTC. This codes for CASAPPYRANYGYTF.

This clonotype was counted ten times or more. The chain is built from TRBV7-6 and TRBJ2-1; D is perhaps TRBD2 (5 bases). CDR1 and CDR2 from the germline V gene are SGHVS and FNYEAQ. The CDR3 runs to 16 residues. V dropped 0 bases and J dropped 5 bases, with 14 bases sitting between them. The CDR3 protein is CASSLASAGLNNEQFF. The CDR3, as DNA: TGTGCCAGCAGCTTAGCCTCGGCGGGCCTAAACAATGAGCAGTTCTTC.

This clonotype occurred a few times. The chain is built from TRBV6-1 and TRBJ2-2; 7 nucleotides match TRBD2. This CDR3 region has 16 residues. Per the germline V gene, CDR1 is MNHNS and CDR2 is SASEGT. The V gene end was trimmed by 0 bases and the J gene end by 3 bases; junction bases not matched to a gene: 4. CDR3 in amino acids: CASSEAGGWDTGELFF. CDR3 DNA: TGTGCCAGCAGTGAAGCGGGGGGGTGGGACACCGGGGAGCTGTTTTTT.

This clonotype was detected a few times. The V call is TRBV27, the J call TRBJ2-7, with D tentatively TRBD1 or TRBD2 (5 bases each). The CDR3 sequence is 16 residues long. Trimming removed 5 bases at V and 2 bases at J, with 19 bases between. The germline V gene encodes CDR1 MNHEY and CDR2 SMNVEV (reference sequence). The CDR3 loop reads CASSPPTGQPTYEQYF. CDR3 sequence (DNA): TGTGCCAGCAGTCCCCCCACGGGGCAACCTACCTACGAGCAGTACTTC.

Ten or more counts support this clonotype. V and J are TRBV27 and TRBJ2-3; tentative D call: TRBD2 (5 bases). The V end lost 5 bases, the J end lost 3 bases, and 15 bases lay between the germline ends. Germline V gene data show CDR1 as MNHEY and CDR2 as SMNVEV (reference sequence). This CDR3 has 15 residues. The CDR3 coding sequence is TGTGCCAGCAGTGCGGGCCCTACCCCTACAGATACGCAGTATTTT. Translated: CASSAGPTPTDTQYF.

The sample holds a few counts of this clonotype. The V gene is TRBV30, the J gene TRBJ2-5, with a possible D match to TRBD2 (6 bases). V lost 0 bases, J lost 9 bases, and 8 bases lay in between. This CDR3 region has 11 residues. Germline assignment: CDR1 GTSNPN and CDR2 SVGIG (reference sequence). The CDR3 loop reads CAWSVGGAQYF. CDR3 DNA: TGTGCCTGGAGTGTTGGCGGGGCCCAGTACTTC.

The chain uses TRBV7-9 and TRBJ1-1; D is unresolved. This CDR3 has 16 amino acids. Germline lookup yields CDR1 SEHNR and CDR2 FQNEAQ (reference sequence). The V and J ends lost 4 bases and 7 bases respectively, with 22 bases between them. This CDR3 is CASSSSTRGLKDEAFF. DNA for the CDR3: TGTGCCAGCAGCTCTTCTACCCGCGGGTTGAAGGATGAAGCTTTCTTT.

This clonotype was counted ten times or more. This chain connects TRBV11-1 to TRBJ1-1; D call uncertain. Germline CDR1 is SGHAT and CDR2 is FQDESV (reference sequence). Trimming removed 3 bases at V and 1 base at J, with 9 bases between. The CDR3 extends over 14 amino acids. The CDR3 reads CASSFRRENTEAFF. CDR3 DNA sequence: TGTGCCAGCAGCTTCCGGCGAGAGAACACTGAAGCTTTCTTT.

This clonotype was counted ten times or more. V is TRBV11-3 and J is TRBJ2-3; TRBD2 aligns across 10 bases. This CDR3 has 18 residues. Germline V CDR1 and CDR2: SGHNT, YENEEA. The J segment lost 2 bases and the V segment lost 4 bases, leaving 12 bases of the junction unmatched. The CDR3 reads CASSSRTSGRRHTDTQYF. Written as DNA, the CDR3 is TGTGCCAGCAGCTCCAGGACTAGCGGTCGTCGGCACACAGATACGCAGTATTTT.

This clonotype was detected only a few times. The rearrangement joins TRBV4-2 to TRBJ1-2; TRBD1 matches at 7 bases. The CDR3 has 14 amino acids. V lost 3 bases, J lost 7 bases, and 8 bases stayed unmatched. Germline lookup yields CDR1 LGHNA and CDR2 YNFKEQ. The CDR3 DNA reads as TGTGCCAGCAGCCAGAACCGGGACAGCGCTGGCTACACCTTC. Protein sequence: CASSQNRDSAGYTF.

This clonotype was seen many times. The rearrangement links TRBV12-3 or TRBV12-4 to TRBJ1-2, with D maybe TRBD1 (6 bases). Trimming cost V 0 bases and J 11 bases, with 13 bases left between them. This CDR3 is 13 amino acids long. CDR3 region: CASSLAGAATYTF. The CDR3 region has the DNA TGTGCCAGCAGTTTAGCGGGGGCCGCCACATACACCTTC.

The sample holds many counts of this clonotype. The CDR3 DNA reads TGTGCCAGCAGCTTAGGACAGGCCTTCTATGGCTACACCTTC. It translates to CASSLGQAFYGYTF. The chain uses TRBV7-2 and TRBJ1-2, with D possibly TRBD1 on 6 matching bases. Germline V lookup: CDR1 SGHTA, CDR2 FQGNSA. The CDR3 loop spans 14 amino acids. The V end lost 1 base, the J end lost 4 bases, and 10 bases lay between the germline ends.

This clonotype showed up many times. V gene TRBV30 combines with J gene TRBJ1-1; tentatively, D is TRBD1 (5 bases). The CDR3 extends over 11 amino acids. Trimming took off 0 bases at V and 8 bases at J, with 7 bases between the two ends. Germline lookup yields CDR1 GTSNPN and CDR2 SVGIG (reference sequence). CDR3 coding DNA: TGTGCCTGGAGTGTGAACAGGGAAGCTTTCTTT. It specifies CAWSVNREAFF.

There are many counts of this clonotype. This chain joins TRBV6-6 and TRBJ2-7; TRBD1 agrees at 9 bases. Germline-derived CDR1 and CDR2 are MNHNY and SVGAGI (reference sequence). The CDR3 is 17 amino acids. J gave up 1 base and V 0 bases, and 7 bases lay outside the gene matches. CDR3 in DNA: TGTGCCAGCAGTTACTCGGTCGGGACAGGGAGGTCCTACGAGCAGTACTTC. Translated, it gives CASSYSVGTGRSYEQYF.

At least ten counts were recorded for this clonotype. The J gene is TRBJ2-3, the V gene TRBV28, with TRBD1 identical over 8 bases. V was pared by 1 base and J by 5 bases, with 8 bases of the junction left unmatched. Germline CDR1 reads MDHEN; CDR2 reads SYDVKM. This CDR3 is built from 16 residues. This chain's CDR3 is CASSLSETGVVDTQYF. The CDR3 coding sequence is TGTGCCAGCAGTTTATCCGAGACAGGGGTTGTAGATACGCAGTATTTT.

The CDR3 reads CASSFADGTTNEKLFF. The CDR3 DNA follows: TGTGCCAGCAGTTTCGCTGACGGGACAACTAATGAAAAACTGTTTTTT. This rearrangement joins TRBV7-9 to TRBJ1-4; D is unclear. Germline values: CDR1 SEHNR, CDR2 FQNEAQ (reference sequence). Trimming stripped 6 bases from V and 0 bases from J, with 14 bases between. CDR3 length: 16 amino acids.

For this clonotype: Being one base from a much bigger clone, this may be a read error. This chain uses TRBV11-1 with TRBJ2-1; the D is unclear. The better agreement between TRBJ2-7 and the DNA end casts doubt on the J call. The CDR3 is 15 residues long. Germline V gene sequence: CDR1 SGHAT, CDR2 FQDESV (reference sequence). CDR3 coding DNA: TGTGCCAGCAGCCCGAACTCGCTAACCTACAATGAGCAGTACTTC. Its protein product is CASSPNSLTYNEQYF.

This clonotype came up many times. The chain is built from TRBV3-1 and TRBJ1-2; D perhaps matches TRBD1 (6 bases). The CDR3 covers 14 residues. Trimming cost V 1 base and J 6 bases, with 12 bases left between them. CDR1 and CDR2 from the germline V gene are LGHDT and YNNKEL (reference sequence). The CDR3 is CASSQARGPHGYTF. CDR3 bases: TGTGCCAGCAGCCAAGCCAGGGGACCCCATGGCTACACCTTC.

This clonotype was seen once. This chain joins TRBV30 and TRBJ2-2; D gene unclear. Trimming shortened V by 0 bases and J by 7 bases, and 9 bases separated the two germline ends. Germline V gene lookup returns CDR1 GTSNPN and CDR2 SVGIG (reference sequence). The length of the CDR3 is 13 residues. The CDR3 nucleotides are TGTGCCTGGAGTGTACAAGGGCTCGGGGAGCTGTTTTTT. Translating it yields CAWSVQGLGELFF.

This chain connects TRBV19 to TRBJ2-7, with D tentatively TRBD2 (6 bases). V was cut by 5 bases and J by 2 bases, with 19 bases left in between. The CDR3 contains 16 residues. Germline values: CDR1 LNHDA, CDR2 SQIVND (reference sequence). The CDR3 loop is CASSRFALAVTYEQYF. CDR3 nucleotides: TGTGCCAGTAGTCGGTTTGCACTAGCAGTAACCTACGAGCAGTACTTC.

This clonotype has at least ten counts. The chain links TRBV27 to TRBJ1-6, with 8 bases that match TRBD1. The junction had 3 bases not matched to a gene; V was cut back by 4 bases and J by 10 bases. Germline values: CDR1 MNHEY, CDR2 SMNVEV (reference sequence). CDR3 length: 13 residues. CDR3 residues: CASSWTGRSPLHF. CDR3 DNA sequence: TGTGCCAGCAGTTGGACAGGGAGATCACCCCTCCACTTT.

A few counts support this clonotype. The rearrangement links TRBV20-1 to TRBJ2-2, with 7 bases fitting TRBD1. This CDR3 has 13 amino acids. Trimming cost V 6 bases and J 3 bases; bases outside gene matches: 4. Germline values: CDR1 DFQATT, CDR2 SNEGSKA (reference sequence). CDR3 residues: CSAQQGHTGELFF. DNA of the CDR3: TGCAGTGCACAACAGGGGCACACCGGGGAGCTGTTTTTT.

This clonotype came up many times. The chain combines TRBV9 with TRBJ2-7; TRBD2 aligns across 12 bases. The CDR3 is 17 amino acids. The germline CDR1 and CDR2 sequences are SGDLS and YYNGEE. Trimming at V came to 0 bases and at J to 6 bases, leaving 10 bases not matched to a gene. The CDR3 region has the DNA TGTGCCAGCAGCGTAGACGTAGCCGGACTAGCGGGATCCGAGCAGTACTTC. Protein sequence: CASSVDVAGLAGSEQYF.

As regards this clonotype: A read error may explain this, as a much larger clone is one base away. V gene TRBV7-9 combines with J gene TRBJ2-7, with TRBD1 matching over 8 bases. This CDR3 has 14 residues. The trim removed 5 bases at V and 9 bases at J, leaving 12 bases unmatched. The V gene's germline CDR1 is SEHNR and CDR2 FQNEAQ (reference sequence). The CDR3 loop reads CASSIPTGAIVQYF. In DNA, the CDR3 is TGTGCCAGCAGCATCCCGACAGGGGCGATTGTGCAGTACTTC.

This clonotype was seen repeatedly, ten times or more. The chain couples TRBV11-3 to TRBJ2-7, with D possibly matching TRBD2 (5 bases). The CDR3 spans 15 residues. The ends were cut back, 1 base at V and 7 bases at J, with 17 bases in the middle. Germline V gives CDR1 SGHNT, CDR2 YENEEA. Here the CDR3 DNA reads TGTGCCAGCAGCTTAGGCTGGCATAGCCGAGGGGAGCAGTACTTC. Its protein is CASSLGWHSRGEQYF.

This clonotype was found many times. This sequence joins TRBV13 and TRBJ2-7; D not resolved. This CDR3 spans 13 amino acids. Germline lookup yields CDR1 PRHDT and CDR2 FYEKMQ (reference sequence). V dropped 3 bases and J dropped 6 bases, with 12 bases sitting between them. The CDR3 DNA reads TGTGCCAGCAGCTTTAATGACATAACCGAGCAGTACTTC. It is translated as CASSFNDITEQYF.